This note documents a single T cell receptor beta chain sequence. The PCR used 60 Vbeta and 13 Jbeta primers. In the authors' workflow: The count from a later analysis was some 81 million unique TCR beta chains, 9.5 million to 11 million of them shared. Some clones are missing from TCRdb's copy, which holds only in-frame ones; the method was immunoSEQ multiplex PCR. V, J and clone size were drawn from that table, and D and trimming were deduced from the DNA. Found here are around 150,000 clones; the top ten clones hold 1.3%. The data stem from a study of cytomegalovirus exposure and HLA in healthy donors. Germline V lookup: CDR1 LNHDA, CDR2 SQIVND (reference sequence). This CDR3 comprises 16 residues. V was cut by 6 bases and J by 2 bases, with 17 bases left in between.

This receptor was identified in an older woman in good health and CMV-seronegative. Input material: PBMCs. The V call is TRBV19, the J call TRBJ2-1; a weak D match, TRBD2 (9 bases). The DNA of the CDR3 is TGTGCCAGTAGCAGGGGGCGGGAGGGACCCTACAATGAGCAGTTCTTC. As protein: CASSRGREGPYNEQFF.